This record concerns one T cell receptor beta chain sequence. These data come from a study of blood T cell repertoires in COVID-19. Some clones are missing from TCRdb's copy, which holds only in-frame ones; the method was immunoSEQ multiplex PCR. The sample shows approximately 300,000 clones, roughly 90% of them seen only once. Germline CDR1 DFQATT, CDR2 SNEGSKA (reference sequence). The CDR3 loop spans 10 amino acids. The V end lost 6 bases, the J end lost 13 bases, and 15 bases lay between the germline ends. Sequences were obtained from PBMCs or T cells enriched from blood (not recorded which). The chain carries TRBV20-1 and TRBJ1-2; no reliable D call. This TCR was sampled from a man aged 55 to 69 who had recovered from COVID-19. The CDR3 sequence is CSAGQATLTF. The DNA of the CDR3 is TGCAGTGCCGGCCAGGCCACGCTCACCTTC.